This TCR beta chain was retrieved from a study of blood T cell repertoires in COVID-19. Whole-study context: From the United States, Italy and Spain came samples of acute and convalescent COVID-19.

Original methodology: It was from reference gene primer amplification that nucleated cell counts were estimated. This table comes from immunoSEQ multiplex PCR, and its TCRdb copy is limited to in-frame clones, with some not included. V, J and clone size derive from that table, while D and trimming were established from the DNA sequence. This table holds about 38,000 clones, around 84% found once. Patients at the Seattle site were enrolled during active infection and followed longitudinally. Trimming took 0 bases from V and 5 from J, leaving 7 bases between them. The CDR3 covers 13 residues. Germline loops: CDR1 KGHSH, CDR2 LQKENI.

J is TRBJ1-2 and V is TRBV18; no clear D gene. The sample comprised peripheral blood. The origin of this receptor is a man in his 60s with COVID-19, enrolled during active disease. CDR3 DNA sequence: TGTGCCAGCTCACCACCGTCACAGTATGGCTACACCTTC. Its translation is CASSPPSQYGYTF.